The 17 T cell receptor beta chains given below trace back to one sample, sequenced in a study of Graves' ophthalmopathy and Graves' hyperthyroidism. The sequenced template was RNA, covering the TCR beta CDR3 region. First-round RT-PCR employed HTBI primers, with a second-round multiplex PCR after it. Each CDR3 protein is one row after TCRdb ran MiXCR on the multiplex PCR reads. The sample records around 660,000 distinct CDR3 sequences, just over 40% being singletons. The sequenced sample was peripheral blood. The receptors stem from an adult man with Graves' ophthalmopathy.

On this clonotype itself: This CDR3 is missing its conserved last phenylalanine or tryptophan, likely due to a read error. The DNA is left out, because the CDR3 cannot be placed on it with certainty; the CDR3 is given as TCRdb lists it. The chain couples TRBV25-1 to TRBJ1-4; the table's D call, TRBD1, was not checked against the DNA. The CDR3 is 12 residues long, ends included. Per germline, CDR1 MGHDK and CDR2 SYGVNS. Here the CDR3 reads CASSGFGQLELY.

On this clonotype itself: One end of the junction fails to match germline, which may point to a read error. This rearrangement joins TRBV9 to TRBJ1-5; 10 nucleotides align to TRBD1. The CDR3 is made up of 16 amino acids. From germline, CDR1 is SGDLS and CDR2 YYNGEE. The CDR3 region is CAGSPGTGVGYQPQHF. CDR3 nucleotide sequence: TGTGCCGGCAGCCCCGGGACAGGGGTAGGGTATCAGCCCCAGCATTTT.

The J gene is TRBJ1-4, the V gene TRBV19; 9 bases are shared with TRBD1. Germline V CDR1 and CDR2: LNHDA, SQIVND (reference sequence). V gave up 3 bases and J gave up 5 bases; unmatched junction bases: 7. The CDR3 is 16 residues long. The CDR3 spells CASSISGGQGNEKLFF. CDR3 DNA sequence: TGTGCCAGTAGTATTTCTGGTGGACAGGGGAATGAAAAACTGTTTTTT.

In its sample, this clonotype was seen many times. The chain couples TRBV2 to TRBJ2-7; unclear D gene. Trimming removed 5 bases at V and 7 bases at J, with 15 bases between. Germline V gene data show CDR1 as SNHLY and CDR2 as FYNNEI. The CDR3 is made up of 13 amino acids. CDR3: CASSPLPATEQYF. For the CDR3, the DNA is TGTGCCAGCAGTCCCCTACCCGCTACGGAGCAGTACTTC.

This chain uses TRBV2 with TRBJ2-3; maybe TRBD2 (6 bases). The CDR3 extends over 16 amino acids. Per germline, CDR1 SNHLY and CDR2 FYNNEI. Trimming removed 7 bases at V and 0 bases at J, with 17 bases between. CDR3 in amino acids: CASKARSGLSTDTQYF. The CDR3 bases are TGTGCCAGCAAAGCAAGAAGCGGGCTTAGCACAGATACGCAGTATTTT.

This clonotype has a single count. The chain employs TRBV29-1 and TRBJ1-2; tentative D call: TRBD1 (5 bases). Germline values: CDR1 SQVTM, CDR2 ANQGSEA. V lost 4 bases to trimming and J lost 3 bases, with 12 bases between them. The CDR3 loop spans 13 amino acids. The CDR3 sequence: CSVVVDSYYGYTF. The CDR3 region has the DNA TGCAGCGTTGTGGTCGACAGCTACTATGGCTACACCTTC.

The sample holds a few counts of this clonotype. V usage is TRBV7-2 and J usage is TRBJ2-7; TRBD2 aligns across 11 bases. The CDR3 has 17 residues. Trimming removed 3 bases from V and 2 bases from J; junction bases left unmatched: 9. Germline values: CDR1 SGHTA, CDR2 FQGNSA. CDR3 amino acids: CASSFTFSGRGPYEQYF. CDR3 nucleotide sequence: TGTGCCAGCAGCTTTACCTTTAGCGGGAGGGGGCCCTACGAGCAGTACTTC.

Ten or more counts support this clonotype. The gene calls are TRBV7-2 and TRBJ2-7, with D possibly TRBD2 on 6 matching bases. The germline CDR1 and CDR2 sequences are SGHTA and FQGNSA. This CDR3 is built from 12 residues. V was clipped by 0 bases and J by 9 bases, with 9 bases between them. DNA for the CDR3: TGTGCCAGCAGCTTAGCTTTGGGAGGGCAGTACTTC. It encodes CASSLALGGQYF. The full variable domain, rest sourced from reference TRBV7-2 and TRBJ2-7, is GAGVSQSPSNKVTEKGKDVELRCDPISGHTALYWYRQSLGQGLEFLIYFQGNSAPDKSGLPSDRFSAERTGGSVSTLTIQRTQQEDSAVYLCASSLALGGQYFGPGTRLTVT.

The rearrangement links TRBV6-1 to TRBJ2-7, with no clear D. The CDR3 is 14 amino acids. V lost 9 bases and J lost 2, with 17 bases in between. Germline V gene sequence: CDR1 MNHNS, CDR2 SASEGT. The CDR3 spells CASTVTTGTYEQYF. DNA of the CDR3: TGTGCCAGTACGGTCACTACTGGCACCTACGAGCAGTACTTC.

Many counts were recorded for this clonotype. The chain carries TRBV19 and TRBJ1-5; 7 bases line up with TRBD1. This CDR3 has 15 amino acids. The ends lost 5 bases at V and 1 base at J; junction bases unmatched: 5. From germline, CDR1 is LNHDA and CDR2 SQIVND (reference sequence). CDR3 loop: CASSPTGASNQPQHF. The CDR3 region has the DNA TGTGCCAGTAGTCCCACAGGGGCCAGCAATCAGCCCCAGCATTTT.

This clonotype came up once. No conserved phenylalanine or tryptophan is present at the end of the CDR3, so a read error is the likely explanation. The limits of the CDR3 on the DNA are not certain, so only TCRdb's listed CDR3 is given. CDR3 sequence reads: CASSTRGG. The chain is built from TRBV7-9 and TRBJ2-7; the listed D gene, TRBD1, was not tested against the DNA. Germline V gene sequence: CDR1 SEHNR, CDR2 FQNEAQ (reference sequence). With termini counted, the CDR3 has 8 amino acids.

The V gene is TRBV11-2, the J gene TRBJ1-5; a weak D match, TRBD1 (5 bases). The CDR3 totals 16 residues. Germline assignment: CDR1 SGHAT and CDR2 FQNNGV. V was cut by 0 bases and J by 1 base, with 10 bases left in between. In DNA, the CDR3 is TGTGCCAGCAGCTTAGATGGGGCTGGGAGCAATCAGCCCCAGCATTTT. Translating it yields CASSLDGAGSNQPQHF.

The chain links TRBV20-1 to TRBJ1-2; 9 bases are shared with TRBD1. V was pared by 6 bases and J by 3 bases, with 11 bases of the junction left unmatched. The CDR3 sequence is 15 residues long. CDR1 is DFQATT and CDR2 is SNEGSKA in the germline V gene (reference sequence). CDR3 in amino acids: CSANEGTGIYYGYTF. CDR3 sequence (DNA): TGCAGTGCAAATGAGGGGACAGGGATATACTATGGCTACACCTTC.

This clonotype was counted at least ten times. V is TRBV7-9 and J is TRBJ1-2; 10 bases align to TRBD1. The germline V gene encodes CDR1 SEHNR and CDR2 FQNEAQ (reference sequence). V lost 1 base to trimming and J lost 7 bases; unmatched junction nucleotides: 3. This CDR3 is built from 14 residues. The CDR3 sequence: CASSLVRTGGGYTF. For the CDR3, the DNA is TGTGCCAGCAGCTTAGTCCGGACAGGGGGTGGCTACACCTTC.

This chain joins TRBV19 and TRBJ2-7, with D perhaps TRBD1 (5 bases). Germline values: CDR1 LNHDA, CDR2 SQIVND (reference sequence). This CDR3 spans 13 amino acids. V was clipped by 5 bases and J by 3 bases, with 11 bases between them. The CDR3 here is CASSDRQGYEQYF. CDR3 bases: TGTGCCAGTAGTGATCGGCAGGGCTACGAGCAGTACTTC.

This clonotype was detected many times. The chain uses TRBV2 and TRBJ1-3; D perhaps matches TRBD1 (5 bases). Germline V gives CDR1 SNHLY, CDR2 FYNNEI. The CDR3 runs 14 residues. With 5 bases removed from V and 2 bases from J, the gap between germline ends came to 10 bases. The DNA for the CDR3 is TGTGCCAGCAGTATCGGGGCGACTGGAAACACCATATATTTT. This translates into CASSIGATGNTIYF.

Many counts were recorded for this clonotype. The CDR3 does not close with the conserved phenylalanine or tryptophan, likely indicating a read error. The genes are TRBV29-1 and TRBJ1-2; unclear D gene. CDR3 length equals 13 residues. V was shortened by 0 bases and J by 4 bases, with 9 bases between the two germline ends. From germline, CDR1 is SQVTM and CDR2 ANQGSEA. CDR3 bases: TGCAGCGTTGAAGAAGGACGGAGCTATGGCTACACCCTC. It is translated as CSVEEGRSYGYTL.